This TCR beta chain was captured in a study of blood T cell repertoires in COVID-19. Germline values: CDR1 SEHNR, CDR2 FQNEAQ (reference sequence). Trimming removed 6 bases from V and 6 bases from J, with 15 bases in between. The length of the CDR3 is 14 residues. The protocol was immunoSEQ multiplex PCR, while the TCRdb copy is restricted to in-frame clones and leaves out a portion. Of 200,000 to 300,000 clones in the sample, roughly 90% were seen once. The chain combines TRBV7-9 with TRBJ1-5; D is unresolved. Sequenced input: PBMCs or T cells enriched from blood (not recorded which). This TCR came from a woman in her twenties or thirties who had recovered from COVID-19. The CDR3 DNA sequence: TGTGCCAGCAGTCCGAACGCAGATGGTCAGCCCCAGCATTTT. It yields the protein CASSPNADGQPQHF.